This T cell receptor (beta chain) comes out of a study of cytomegalovirus exposure and HLA in healthy donors. Study conclusions and caveats: Most observed TCR sequences were rare, whereas some public TCRs were detected in many donors. By HLA locus, TCR association rates varied in a later analysis, with DRB1 showing the most and HLA-C the fewest.

Comments on this clone: Its matching antigen is unknown.

The PCR contained 60 Vbeta and 13 Jbeta primers. Authors' data handling: Later, an analysis found about 80 million unique TCR beta chains, and around 12 million of these were shared. TCRdb's copy holds only in-frame clones and misses some; the assay was immunoSEQ multiplex PCR. V and J calls plus clone size are reproduced from that table; the DNA served to infer D and trimming. The table has some 190,000 clones, less than 90% seen once. Material: PBMCs. The clonotype comes from a girl aged 5-17 years in good health and CMV-seropositive.

The CDR3 loop is CASRVRGGRDGYTF. For the CDR3, the DNA is TGTGCCAGTAGAGTGAGGGGAGGACGGGACGGCTACACCTTC. The rearrangement joins TRBV19 to TRBJ1-2; tentative D call: TRBD1 (5 bases). The ends were cut back, 6 bases at V and 8 bases at J, with 19 bases in the middle. This CDR3 is built from 14 residues. CDR1 is LNHDA, CDR2 SQIVND, per germline (reference sequence).